These 13 T cell receptor beta chains came from one sample sequenced in a study of blood T cell repertoires in COVID-19. Produced via immunoSEQ multiplex PCR; TCRdb's table is partial and in-frame only. Of about 140,000 clones listed, roughly 87% are singletons. Source material: peripheral blood. These receptors were taken from a man between 65 and 79 years old with acute or convalescent COVID-19.

The chain couples TRBV6-5 to TRBJ1-2; 11 nucleotides align to TRBD1. Germline V CDR1 and CDR2: MNHEY, SVGAGI. The CDR3 runs to 14 residues. V was clipped by 6 bases and J by 5 bases; unmatched bases: 5. As DNA, the CDR3 is TGTGCCAGCAGATCGGACAGGGGGCCTTATGGCTACACCTTC. Translation gives CASRSDRGPYGYTF.

The chain uses TRBV28 and TRBJ2-2, with no clear D. Germline V gene lookup returns CDR1 MDHEN and CDR2 SYDVKM. With 5 bases removed from V and 3 bases from J, the gap between germline ends came to 7 bases. The CDR3 length is 13 residues. Here the CDR3 DNA reads TGTGCCAGCAGTATCCAGGACACCGGGGAGCTGTTTTTT. Translating gives CASSIQDTGELFF.

The J gene is TRBJ2-1, the V gene TRBV10-2; 7 bases align to TRBD1. This CDR3 has 15 amino acids. Trimming removed 4 bases from V and 9 bases from J; junction bases left unmatched: 12. Germline CDR1 is WSHSY and CDR2 is SAAADI. For the CDR3, the DNA is TGCGCCAGCAGTGCTAGACAGGGCCTGGGATCTGAGCAGTTCTTC. It yields the protein CASSARQGLGSEQFF.

The V gene is TRBV4-2, the J gene TRBJ1-5, with 7 bases aligning to TRBD1. CDR3 length: 16 residues. V dropped 3 bases and J dropped 4; count of bases not matched to a gene: 9. The germline V gene has CDR1 LGHNA and CDR2 YNFKEQ. CDR3 protein: CASSHALTGPNQPQHF. CDR3 coding DNA: TGTGCCAGCAGCCACGCATTGACAGGGCCAAATCAGCCCCAGCATTTT.

Concerning this clone: Other DNA sequences in this sample translate to the same CDR3. The gene calls are TRBV7-3 and TRBJ2-1; D is possibly TRBD1 (7 bases). V was pared by 3 bases and J by 6 bases, with 9 bases between. CDR1 and CDR2 from the germline V gene are SGHTA and FQGTGA. This CDR3 region has 13 residues. In DNA, the CDR3 is TGTGCCAGCAGCTTCCAGGGGGGCAATGAGCAGTTCTTC. It codes for CASSFQGGNEQFF.

This clone was seen a single time. The rearrangement links TRBV14 to TRBJ2-6; 9 nucleotides agree with TRBD1. CDR3 length: 19 residues. V shed 4 bases and J 1 base; nucleotides not matched to a gene: 11. Germline CDR1 is SGHDN and CDR2 is FVKESK. The CDR3 DNA sequence: TGTGCCAGCAGCCGCAGACAGGGGGTTGGCCTTTCTGGGGCCAACGTCCTGACTTTC. This gives the protein CASSRRQGVGLSGANVLTF.

This chain joins TRBV9 and TRBJ1-2, with D perhaps TRBD1 (6 bases). The V end was cut by 3 bases, the J end by 7 bases, with 22 bases between. Germline V gene data show CDR1 as SGDLS and CDR2 as YYNGEE. The CDR3 consists of 16 residues. The CDR3 region is CASSAPLGGGAGGYTF. CDR3 DNA sequence: TGTGCCAGCAGCGCCCCTCTAGGGGGGGGCGCGGGTGGCTACACCTTC.

The rearrangement links TRBV11-2 to TRBJ2-5; 9 positions match TRBD1. In germline, CDR1 is SGHAT, CDR2 FQNNGV. The CDR3 runs 17 residues. Losses at the gene ends were 1 base for V and 6 bases for J; bases not matched to a gene: 12. The CDR3 DNA follows: TGTGCCAGCAGCTTAGCGGGTGTAGGGACAGGGAGGAAGACCCAGTACTTC. Its translation is CASSLAGVGTGRKTQYF.

This chain joins TRBV6-1 and TRBJ2-6; perhaps TRBD2 as D (6 bases). The germline V and J ends were trimmed by 3 bases and 0 bases, with 12 bases remaining between them. CDR1 and CDR2 from the germline V gene are MNHNS and SASEGT. This CDR3 comprises 17 residues. The CDR3 loop is CASSDAGLTSGANVLTF. CDR3 sequence (DNA): TGTGCCAGCAGTGATGCGGGGCTAACCTCTGGGGCCAACGTCCTGACTTTC.

This clone appeared a few times. V gene TRBV2 combines with J gene TRBJ1-3; 7 bases match TRBD1. The CDR3 extends over 15 amino acids. The V and J ends lost 5 bases and 2 bases, in that order; junction bases with no gene match: 6. The V gene's germline CDR1 is SNHLY and CDR2 FYNNEI. CDR3 in DNA: TGTGCCAGCAGTTTACAGGGGCTGCCTGGAAACACCATATATTTT. Translated, it gives CASSLQGLPGNTIYF.

The chain has TRBV19 and TRBJ1-2; 8 nucleotides match TRBD1. Losses at the gene ends were 4 bases for V and 4 bases for J; bases not matched to a gene: 8. Germline values: CDR1 LNHDA, CDR2 SQIVND (reference sequence). The CDR3 has 15 residues. The CDR3 DNA follows: TGTGCCAGTAGTACCCCCTCGGACAGGGCCTATGGCTACACCTTC. Translating gives CASSTPSDRAYGYTF.

The chain carries TRBV19 and TRBJ1-5, with D unresolved. The CDR3 runs 14 residues. From germline, CDR1 is LNHDA and CDR2 SQIVND (reference sequence). Trimming took 1 base from V and 3 from J, leaving 7 bases between them. Here the CDR3 DNA reads TGTGCCAGTAGTATAGGACTGTTCAATCAGCCCCAGCATTTT. Amino acids: CASSIGLFNQPQHF. Complete variable domain (other parts from reference TRBV19 and TRBJ1-5): DGGITQSPKYLFRKEGQNVTLSCEQNLNHDAMYWYRQDPGQGLRLIYYSQIVNDFQKGDIAEGYSVSREKKESFPLTVTSAQKNPTAFYLCASSIGLFNQPQHFGDGTRLSIL.

V is TRBV27 and J is TRBJ2-3; no firm D call. This CDR3 spans 14 amino acids. V dropped 2 bases and J dropped 2 bases, with 8 bases sitting between them. CDR1 and CDR2 (germline): MNHEY, SMNVEV (reference sequence). The CDR3 region is CASSLLGPTDTQYF. The CDR3, as DNA: TGTGCCAGCAGTTTACTGGGCCCCACAGATACGCAGTATTTT.